This entry lists 32 T cell receptor beta chains sequenced from one sample in a study of shared clonotypes between healthy human individuals (dated by TCRdb to 2019 to 2021). The protocol used for the library was the immunoSEQ multiplex PCR assay. TCRdb stores this immuneACCESS table with in-frame sequences only. Part of the clones is absent; in the studies checked, under half of the shortfall reflects unresolved V genes, and no reason is known for the rest. This sample comprises more than 2 million clones, over 85% of them detected only once. The ten largest make up over 1.5% of the sample. For the CD8 naive samples, CD45RO-negative cells were positively selected for CCR7, yielding a CD45RA+CCR7+ population from which TemRA cells were excluded. Source material: naive CD8+ T cells from PBMCs. The sample's cell subset or site label, in plain terms: CD45RA+CCR7+. These receptors were collected from a man between 18 and 35 years old in good health. Some clones in this sample may be carry-over from other donors' samples.

This clone turned up a few times. This rearrangement joins TRBV2 to TRBJ2-1; 9 positions match TRBD2. Per the germline V gene, CDR1 is SNHLY and CDR2 is FYNNEI. The V and J ends lost 3 bases and 3 bases, in that order; junction bases with no gene match: 3. CDR3 length: 15 residues. The CDR3 nucleotides are TGTGCCAGCAGTGATATTAGCGGGAGCTACAATGAGCAGTTCTTC. Protein: CASSDISGSYNEQFF.

V usage is TRBV10-2 and J usage is TRBJ2-7; 7 bases line up with TRBD2. Per the germline V gene, CDR1 is WSHSY and CDR2 is SAAADI. V dropped 1 base and J dropped 5; count of bases not matched to a gene: 5. The CDR3 contains 14 residues. The DNA for the CDR3 is TGCGCCAGCAGTGAGTACGGACTAGAGAACGAGCAGTACTTC. Protein product: CASSEYGLENEQYF.

The J gene is TRBJ2-2, the V gene TRBV15; 7 bases fit TRBD1. V gave up 1 base and J gave up 3 bases; unmatched junction bases: 8. The CDR3 has 17 residues. Germline V CDR1 and CDR2: LNHNV, YYDKDF (reference sequence). CDR3 sequence reads: CATSRVIRTGDTGELFF. The CDR3 DNA reads TGTGCCACCAGCAGAGTCATTCGGACAGGTGACACCGGGGAGCTGTTTTTT.

The chain recombines TRBV6-5 with TRBJ2-2; tentatively, D is TRBD1 or TRBD2 (5 bases each). The ends were cut back, 5 bases at V and 8 bases at J, with 18 bases in the middle. The CDR3 spans 15 residues. The germline CDR1 and CDR2 sequences are MNHEY and SVGAGI. CDR3 sequence (DNA): TGTGCCAGCAGTCCGGTCCGGGACCTAAGAGGGGAGCTGTTTTTT. It codes for CASSPVRDLRGELFF.

The CDR3 reads CASRFSPQGAYEQYF. The CDR3 bases are TGTGCCAGCAGGTTTAGCCCACAGGGGGCTTACGAGCAGTACTTC. The J gene is TRBJ2-7, the V gene TRBV11-2, with 9 positions matching TRBD1. V was pared by 6 bases and J by 4 bases, with 10 bases of the junction left unmatched. Germline CDR1 and CDR2: SGHAT and FQNNGV. This CDR3 spans 15 amino acids.

This rearrangement joins TRBV27 to TRBJ1-5; D remains unclear. Germline V gives CDR1 MNHEY, CDR2 SMNVEV (reference sequence). V was clipped by 7 bases and J by 1 base, with 17 bases between them. CDR3 length: 16 amino acids. CDR3 coding DNA: TGTGCCAGCACTCCCTCCTCCTTGGGGAGCAATCAGCCCCAGCATTTT. Residues: CASTPSSLGSNQPQHF.

This chain connects TRBV6-6 to TRBJ2-7; no reliable D call. CDR3 length: 15 amino acids. Germline assignment: CDR1 MNHNY and CDR2 SVGAGI (reference sequence). Trimming cost V 2 bases and J 2 bases, with 13 bases left between them. DNA for the CDR3: TGTGCCAGCAGTTACGGTTCGGCAGCCGCCTACGAGCAGTACTTC. Translation: CASSYGSAAAYEQYF.

As for this clone: This specimen includes other DNA sequences encoding the same CDR3. The chain has TRBV7-9 and TRBJ2-2, with D tentatively TRBD1 (5 bases). V shed 2 bases and J shed 8 bases, with 6 bases lying between them. CDR3 length: 12 amino acids. CDR1 SEHNR and CDR2 FQNEAQ come from the germline V gene (reference sequence). The CDR3 bases are TGTGCCAGCAGCTTACAGGGTGGGGAGCTGTTTTTT. Its translation: CASSLQGGELFF.

The chain links TRBV9 to TRBJ2-3; no clear D. The germline gives CDR1 SGDLS, CDR2 YYNGEE. The CDR3 loop spans 13 amino acids. Trimming left V 4 bases short and J 0 bases short, with 6 bases between. The CDR3 loop reads CASSSSSTDTQYF. The DNA of the CDR3 is TGTGCCAGCAGCTCCTCTAGCACAGATACGCAGTATTTT.

The CDR3 coding sequence is TGTGCCAGCAGCCTTGGACTAGCGGGAGCCTCCTACAATGAGCAGTTCTTC. It specifies CASSLGLAGASYNEQFF. The J gene is TRBJ2-1, the V gene TRBV7-6, with 13 bases matching TRBD2. V trimming: 5 bases; J trimming: 0 bases; junction bases outside the gene matches: 4. This CDR3 has 17 residues. Germline lookup yields CDR1 SGHVS and CDR2 FNYEAQ.

Turning to this clone: A read error may produce the germline difference seen at one junction end. V gene TRBV11-2 combines with J gene TRBJ2-5; no clear D. The CDR3 covers 11 residues. CDR1 SGHAT and CDR2 FQNNGV come from the germline V gene. CDR3 residues: CASSLEDTTDF. CDR3 DNA sequence: TGTGCCAGCAGCTTAGAAGACACCACGGACTTC.

The rearrangement links TRBV11-1 to TRBJ2-1, with TRBD1 matching 9 bases. The CDR3 covers 15 residues. After removal of 5 bases from V and 7 bases from J, the junction contained 9 bases not matched to a gene. Germline-derived CDR1 and CDR2 are SGHAT and FQDESV (reference sequence). This chain's CDR3 is CASSATGGAENEQFF. The CDR3, as DNA: TGTGCCAGCAGCGCAACAGGGGGCGCGGAGAATGAGCAGTTCTTC.

The chain joins TRBV15 to TRBJ2-4; 8 bases are a match to TRBD1. The ends lost 5 bases at V and 0 bases at J; junction bases unmatched: 9. This CDR3 is 17 amino acids long. Germline V gives CDR1 LNHNV, CDR2 YYDKDF (reference sequence). This CDR3 is CATSPRRQGIAKNIQYF. CDR3 in DNA: TGTGCCACCAGCCCCCGACGACAGGGGATAGCCAAAAACATTCAGTACTTC.

Remarks on this clone: This same CDR3 is encoded by further DNA sequences in the sample. This rearrangement joins TRBV7-9 to TRBJ2-7; D gene ambiguous. V lost 5 bases and J 6 bases, leaving 11 bases between the germline ends. The CDR3 extends over 12 amino acids. From germline, CDR1 is SEHNR and CDR2 FQNEAQ (reference sequence). This CDR3 reads CASSPPLGEQYF. The CDR3 DNA reads TGTGCCAGCAGCCCCCCCTTGGGCGAGCAGTACTTC.

This clone was observed once. V and J are TRBV4-1 and TRBJ2-7; a weak D match, TRBD1 (6 bases). Germline CDR1 and CDR2: MGHRA and YSYEKL. Trimming removed 1 base from V and 4 bases from J, with 11 bases in between. The CDR3 is 14 amino acids. The CDR3 region is CASSQVGAEYEQYF. The CDR3 DNA reads as TGCGCCAGCAGCCAAGTGGGGGCGGAGTACGAGCAGTACTTC.

This rearrangement joins TRBV27 to TRBJ1-5, with a tentative D call TRBD1 (5 bases). The CDR3 length is 13 residues. From germline, CDR1 is MNHEY and CDR2 SMNVEV (reference sequence). V shed 8 bases and J shed 4 bases, with 12 bases lying between them. CDR3 coding DNA: TGTGCCAGCGCCTTCCAGGGAAATCAGCCCCAGCATTTT. As protein: CASAFQGNQPQHF.

The V call is TRBV28, the J call TRBJ2-7, with D possibly being TRBD1 (5 bases). This CDR3 contains 13 residues. Germline CDR1 is MDHEN and CDR2 is SYDVKM. V lost 5 bases, J lost 3 bases, and 11 bases lay in between. CDR3 loop: CASSARQNYEQYF. CDR3 DNA sequence: TGTGCCAGCAGTGCAAGACAGAACTACGAGCAGTACTTC.

This chain joins TRBV29-1 and TRBJ1-2; D not resolved. CDR1 is SQVTM and CDR2 is ANQGSEA in the germline V gene. The CDR3 has 12 residues. V was trimmed by 7 bases and J by 8 bases, leaving 17 bases between them. In DNA form, the CDR3 reads TGCAGCGCCCGATTGGGGTTCTGGGGCTACACCTTC. It is translated as CSARLGFWGYTF. Variable domain in full (rest from reference TRBV29-1 and TRBJ1-2): SAVISQKPSRDICQRGTSLTIQCQVDSQVTMMFWYRQQPGQSLTLIATANQGSEATYESGFVIDKFPISRPNLTFSTLTVSNMSPEDSSIYLCSARLGFWGYTFGSGTRLTVV.

The rearrangement links TRBV28 to TRBJ2-5, with D possibly matching TRBD1 (6 bases). The CDR3 is 15 amino acids. Trimming took off 2 bases at V and 2 bases at J, with 12 bases between the two ends. The germline V gene has CDR1 MDHEN and CDR2 SYDVKM. The CDR3 DNA is TGTGCCAGCAGTTTAGGAAACAGGGTTCAAGAGACCCAGTACTTC. Translating it yields CASSLGNRVQETQYF.

The chain combines TRBV5-6 with TRBJ2-1, with no clear D. V dropped 5 bases and J dropped 8 bases, with 11 bases sitting between them. This CDR3 region has 12 residues. Germline V lookup: CDR1 SGHDT, CDR2 YYEEEE. The CDR3 DNA sequence: TGTGCCAGCAGACAGTTGGGTCATGAGCAGTTCTTC. Translating gives CASRQLGHEQFF.

This CDR3 reads CASSKARGQAAPAGANVLTF. Written as DNA, the CDR3 is TGTGCCAGCAGCAAAGCAAGGGGACAGGCCGCCCCGGCCGGGGCCAACGTCCTGACTTTC. The rearrangement uses TRBV21-1 and TRBJ2-6; the tabulated D call, TRBD1, remains unverified against the DNA. TRBV21-1 is an annotated pseudogene. The CDR3 spans 20 residues.

The chain employs TRBV11-1 and TRBJ1-1; a possible D gene is TRBD1 (5 bases). Trimming pared 6 bases from V and 5 bases from J, leaving 22 bases between. Germline V gene lookup returns CDR1 SGHAT and CDR2 FQDESV (reference sequence). This CDR3 comprises 16 residues. CDR3 DNA: TGTGCCAGCAGATCAAGTTGGGGGGGTGGCGAAACTGAAGCTTTCTTT. Amino acids: CASRSSWGGGETEAFF.

This rearrangement joins TRBV7-3 to TRBJ2-3; D unresolved. V was trimmed by 4 bases and J by 4 bases, leaving 21 bases between them. Germline CDR1 SGHTA, CDR2 FQGTGA. The CDR3 extends over 17 amino acids. In DNA form, the CDR3 reads TGTGCCAGCAGCTCGGGCCCCCTGGGGTTAAGTTCAGATACGCAGTATTTT. Its protein product is CASSSGPLGLSSDTQYF.

The chain carries TRBV5-6 and TRBJ2-7; TRBD1 matches 7 bases. The germline V gene has CDR1 SGHDT and CDR2 YYEEEE. V was pared by 3 bases and J by 5 bases, with 11 bases of the junction left unmatched. The CDR3 has 15 residues. Here the CDR3 DNA reads TGTGCCAGCAGCTATCGGGACAGTTTAGGCGACGAGCAGTACTTC. Its translation is CASSYRDSLGDEQYF.

V gene TRBV4-1 combines with J gene TRBJ2-5; weak D call: TRBD2 (6 bases). The V gene's germline CDR1 is MGHRA and CDR2 YSYEKL. The CDR3 spans 15 residues. V shed 0 bases and J shed 5 bases, with 13 bases lying between them. The CDR3 nucleotides read TGCGCCAGCAGCCAAGAGGAGGGATTTGGGGAGACCCAGTACTTC. As protein: CASSQEEGFGETQYF.

The chain is built from TRBV7-8 and TRBJ2-1; D possibly corresponds to TRBD2 (6 bases). V was trimmed by 4 bases and J by 3 bases, leaving 10 bases between them. The CDR3 spans 14 residues. Germline V gene sequence: CDR1 SGHVS, CDR2 FQNEAQ. In DNA, the CDR3 is TGTGCCAGCAGCTATGGGGGAGGCTACAATGAGCAGTTCTTC. Its protein is CASSYGGGYNEQFF.

This clone was seen a single time. This chain joins TRBV7-2 and TRBJ2-7; D possibly corresponds to TRBD2 (6 bases). CDR1 SGHTA and CDR2 FQGNSA come from the germline V gene. CDR3 length: 14 residues. V lost 0 bases and J lost 5, with 11 bases in between. The CDR3 DNA reads as TGTGCCAGCAGCTTAGCGCCCGGGAGTCACGAGCAGTACTTC. It translates to CASSLAPGSHEQYF.

The chain uses TRBV11-2 and TRBJ1-1; TRBD1 aligns across 7 bases. This CDR3 is 15 amino acids long. V gave up 5 bases and J gave up 4 bases; unmatched junction bases: 10. Germline CDR1 and CDR2: SGHAT and FQNNGV. The CDR3 is CASSARQGWGTEAFF. CDR3 in DNA: TGTGCCAGCAGCGCCCGACAGGGTTGGGGCACTGAAGCTTTCTTT.

The chain recombines TRBV7-2 with TRBJ2-7, with D uncertain. Germline V CDR1 and CDR2: SGHTA, FQGNSA. Trimming took off 1 base at V and 3 bases at J, with 7 bases between the two ends. The CDR3 is made up of 13 amino acids. Here the CDR3 reads CASSLGVFYEQYF. The CDR3 region has the DNA TGTGCCAGCAGCTTAGGGGTCTTCTACGAGCAGTACTTC. The variable domain in full, with the rest retrieved from reference TRBV7-2 and TRBJ2-7, is GAGVSQSPSNKVTEKGKDVELRCDPISGHTALYWYRQSLGQGLEFLIYFQGNSAPDKSGLPSDRFSAERTGGSVSTLTIQRTQQEDSAVYLCASSLGVFYEQYFGPGTRLTVT.

V is TRBV27 and J is TRBJ1-1; D not certain. Germline assignment: CDR1 MNHEY and CDR2 SMNVEV (reference sequence). V was pared by 2 bases and J by 0 bases, with 4 bases between. There are 13 residues in the CDR3. The CDR3 DNA reads as TGTGCCAGCAGTTTAATAGTGAACACTGAAGCTTTCTTT. Protein sequence: CASSLIVNTEAFF.

The rearrangement joins TRBV13 to TRBJ1-4; 7 nucleotides match TRBD1. This CDR3 has 13 residues. V shed 4 bases and J 7 bases; nucleotides not matched to a gene: 3. Germline values: CDR1 PRHDT, CDR2 FYEKMQ (reference sequence). DNA of the CDR3: TGTGCCAGCAGCTCCAACAGGGGTGAAAAACTGTTTTTT. This translates into CASSSNRGEKLFF.

The chain combines TRBV7-8 with TRBJ1-1; 7 nucleotides line up with TRBD1. The CDR3 runs 15 residues. Trimming removed 5 bases from V and 5 bases from J; junction bases left unmatched: 11. Germline CDR1 is SGHVS and CDR2 is FQNEAQ. CDR3 region: CASSAPGQVGTEAFF. CDR3 bases: TGTGCCAGCAGCGCCCCCGGACAGGTTGGAACTGAAGCTTTCTTT.